This T cell receptor (beta chain) is drawn from a study of cytomegalovirus exposure and HLA in healthy donors. Primers: 60 Vbeta forward and 13 Jbeta reverse. Authors' analysis steps: Among the unique TCR beta chains that a later analysis counted, some 73 million in all, around 11 million were shared. Sequencing was performed with immunoSEQ multiplex PCR; in TCRdb, only in-frame clones are kept and a portion is missing. The V and J calls and clone size come from that table; D and trimming were worked out from the DNA. Of about 150,000 clones in the sample, around four fifths were seen once. This clone turned up a few times. No antigen is known for it. The CDR3 is 15 residues long. CDR1 and CDR2 (germline): MDHEN, SYDVKM. V lost 8 bases and J lost 5; bases outside the gene matches: 10. Findings and caveats of the study: Roughly even sequencing depth across donors was the assumption behind the presence/absence analyses. TRBV6-2, TRBV6-3 and some other V segments were excluded as indistinguishable. Per published accounts, TCR beta sequences correctly predicted the HLA-A and HLA-B alleles of most subjects.

The chain employs TRBV28 and TRBJ1-5; 9 nucleotides agree with TRBD1. The sequencing sample was made of PBMCs. This TCR was recovered from a woman between 35 and 50 years old in good health and CMV-seronegative. The CDR3 spells CASGNRGLGYQPQHF. The CDR3 DNA follows: TGTGCCAGCGGAAACAGGGGGCTAGGATATCAGCCCCAGCATTTT. The full variable domain, with the rest looked up from reference TRBV28 and TRBJ1-5, is DVKVTQSSRYLVKRTGEKVFLECVQDMDHENMFWYRQDPGLGLRLIYFSYDVKMKEKGDIPEGYSVSREKKERFSLILESASTNQTSMYLCASGNRGLGYQPQHFGDGTRLSIL.